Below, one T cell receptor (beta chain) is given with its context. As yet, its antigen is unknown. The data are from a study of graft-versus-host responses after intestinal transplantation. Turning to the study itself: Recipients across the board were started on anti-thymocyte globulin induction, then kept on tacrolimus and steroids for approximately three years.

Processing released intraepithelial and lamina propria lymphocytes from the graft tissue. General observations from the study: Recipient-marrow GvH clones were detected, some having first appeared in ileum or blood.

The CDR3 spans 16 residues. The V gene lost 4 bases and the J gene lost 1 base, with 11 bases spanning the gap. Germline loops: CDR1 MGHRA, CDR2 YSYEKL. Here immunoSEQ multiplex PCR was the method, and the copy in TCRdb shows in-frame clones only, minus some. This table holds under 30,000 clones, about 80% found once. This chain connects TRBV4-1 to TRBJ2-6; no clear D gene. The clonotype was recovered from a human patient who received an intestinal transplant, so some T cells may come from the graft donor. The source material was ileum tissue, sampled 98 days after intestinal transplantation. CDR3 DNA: TGCGCCAGCAGCCTCATCAAACGGTCTGGGGCCAACGTCCTGACTTTC. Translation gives CASSLIKRSGANVLTF.